The 9 T cell receptor beta chains below were found in one sample sequenced in a study of PD-1 blockade in classical Hodgkin lymphoma. Time point described: cycle 4 day 1 (C4D1), after about 6 weeks of nivolumab. The patients all showed relapse after autologous stem cell transplantation, while their brentuximab vedotin exposure varied. TCRdb's table, derived via immunoSEQ multiplex PCR, lists solely in-frame clones and lacks some. The sample records around 65,000 clones, about 90% being singletons. Sample: peripheral blood mononuclear cells (PBMCs), taken before the fourth cycle of nivolumab. The receptors originated from a human donor with classical Hodgkin lymphoma.

CDR3 DNA sequence: TGCGCCAGCAGCTTGGAGGCGGGTATGAACACTGAAGCTTTCTTT. Amino acids: CASSLEAGMNTEAFF. The chain uses TRBV5-1 and TRBJ1-1; D remains unclear. In germline, CDR1 is SGHRS, CDR2 YFSETQ. The CDR3 runs 15 residues. Trimming left V 0 bases short and J 0 bases short, with 9 bases between.

This chain joins TRBV6-1 and TRBJ1-6; 10 bases are a match to TRBD1. Germline loops: CDR1 MNHNS, CDR2 SASEGT. After removal of 3 bases from V and 8 bases from J, the junction contained 10 bases not matched to a gene. The CDR3 totals 17 residues. The CDR3 nucleotides read TGTGCCAGCAGTGAGATTCAGACAGGGGGCATCGATTCACCCCTCCACTTT. This translates into CASSEIQTGGIDSPLHF.

The chain employs TRBV5-1 and TRBJ1-1; D is unresolved. CDR1 is SGHRS, CDR2 YFSETQ, per germline. CDR3 length: 11 residues. Between the trimmed V and J ends, which lost 8 bases and 1 base, there was a span of 6 bases. CDR3: CASRQNTEAFF. CDR3 bases: TGCGCCAGTAGACAGAACACTGAAGCTTTCTTT.

This chain uses TRBV30 with TRBJ1-2, with 10 bases aligning to TRBD1. The V gene's germline CDR1 is GTSNPN and CDR2 SVGIG (reference sequence). With 4 bases clipped from V and 10 bases from J, the junction kept 9 bases outside the gene matches. The CDR3 sequence is 13 residues long. In DNA form, the CDR3 reads TGTGCCTGGACAGGGACAGGGGAGGAGGTCTACACCTTC. It yields the protein CAWTGTGEEVYTF.

The chain recombines TRBV7-9 with TRBJ2-7; TRBD1 aligns across 8 bases. Germline V gives CDR1 SEHNR, CDR2 FQNEAQ (reference sequence). Trimming took 3 bases from V and 2 from J; bases not matched to a gene: 9. The CDR3 consists of 16 residues. This CDR3 is CASSFGTGYVPYEQYF. The CDR3 nucleotides read TGTGCCAGCAGCTTTGGGACAGGTTACGTACCCTACGAGCAGTACTTC. The full variable domain, with the rest looked up from reference TRBV7-9 and TRBJ2-7, is DTGVSQNPRHKITKRGQNVTFRCDPISEHNRLYWYRQTLGQGPEFLTYFQNEAQLEKSRLLSDRFSAERPKGSFSTLEIQRTEQGDSAMYLCASSFGTGYVPYEQYFGPGTRLTVT.

This rearrangement joins TRBV10-2 to TRBJ2-3, with TRBD2 identical over 16 bases. Trimming removed 6 bases from V and 4 bases from J; junction bases left unmatched: 7. The CDR3 covers 17 residues. Germline CDR1 is WSHSY and CDR2 is SAAADI. CDR3: CASSGTSGGAFADTQYF. The CDR3 coding sequence is TGCGCCAGCAGCGGGACTAGCGGGGGGGCGTTCGCAGATACGCAGTATTTT.

This chain links TRBV7-2 with TRBJ1-5, with 10 bases lining up with TRBD1. The CDR3 totals 20 residues. V gave up 0 bases and J gave up 0 bases; unmatched junction bases: 11. Germline lookup yields CDR1 SGHTA and CDR2 FQGNSA. Written as DNA, the CDR3 is TGTGCCAGCAGCTTAGCCAACCTCAGGGACAGGGGCAATAGCAATCAGCCCCAGCATTTT. Residues: CASSLANLRDRGNSNQPQHF. Full variable domain (rest looked up from reference TRBV7-2 and TRBJ1-5): GAGVSQSPSNKVTEKGKDVELRCDPISGHTALYWYRQSLGQGLEFLIYFQGNSAPDKSGLPSDRFSAERTGGSVSTLTIQRTQQEDSAVYLCASSLANLRDRGNSNQPQHFGDGTRLSIL.

CDR3 bases: TGTGCCAGCAGTTTTACAGGGACTGGGGCCAACGTCCTGACTTTC. Amino acid sequence: CASSFTGTGANVLTF. J is TRBJ2-6 and V is TRBV6-6; maybe TRBD1 (6 bases). Trimming took off 4 bases at V and 2 bases at J, with 9 bases between the two ends. The CDR3 consists of 15 residues. Germline V gene sequence: CDR1 MNHNY, CDR2 SVGAGI (reference sequence).

This rearrangement joins TRBV19 to TRBJ1-6, with D possibly TRBD1 on 6 matching bases. V dropped 9 bases and J dropped 8 bases, with 11 bases sitting between them. CDR3 length: 12 amino acids. Germline loops: CDR1 LNHDA, CDR2 SQIVND (reference sequence). The CDR3 sequence is CASRGVHSPLHF. As DNA, the CDR3 is TGTGCCAGCAGGGGTGTGCATTCACCCCTCCACTTT.